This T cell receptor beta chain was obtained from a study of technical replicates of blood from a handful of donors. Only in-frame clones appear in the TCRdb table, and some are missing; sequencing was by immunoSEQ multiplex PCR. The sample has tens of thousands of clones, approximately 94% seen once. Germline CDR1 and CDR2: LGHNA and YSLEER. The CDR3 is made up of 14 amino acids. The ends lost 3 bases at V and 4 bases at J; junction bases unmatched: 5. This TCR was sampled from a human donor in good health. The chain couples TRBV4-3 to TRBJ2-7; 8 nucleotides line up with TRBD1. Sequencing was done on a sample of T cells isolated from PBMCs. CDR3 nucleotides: TGCGCCAGCAGCCAGCGGACAGGGTGGTACGAGCAGTACTTC. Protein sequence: CASSQRTGWYEQYF.